The entry below gives a single T cell receptor beta chain sequence along with its context. These data belong to a study of blood T cell repertoires in COVID-19. Overall study: From the United States, Italy and Spain came samples of acute and convalescent COVID-19. Nucleic acid was either cDNA or gDNA, and it came from T cells, B-cell-depleted T cells, or PBMCs.

The CDR3 contains 17 residues. Germline V gene lookup returns CDR1 SGHTA and CDR2 FQGNSA. V gave up 5 bases and J gave up 4 bases; unmatched junction bases: 13. Method: immunoSEQ multiplex PCR; TCRdb's copy keeps in-frame clones and lacks some. Of 200,000 to 250,000 clones in the sample, around four fifths are singletons; the top ten hold roughly 5.3%. This clonotype was obtained from a woman aged 55-70 years who had recovered from COVID-19. The source material was peripheral blood. The rearrangement links TRBV7-2 to TRBJ1-5, with TRBD1 matching over 8 bases. The CDR3 sequence is CASSPGTGQGLNQPQHF. The CDR3 bases are TGTGCCAGCAGCCCGGGGACAGGCCAAGGTCTTAATCAGCCCCAGCATTTT.